The clone carrying this T cell receptor (beta chain) was seen just once. The authors' processing: Counts of nucleated cells, estimated from reference gene primer amplification, were obtained. Repertoires were generated with immunoSEQ multiplex PCR, while TCRdb's copy carries only in-frame clones and drops some. That table supplies the V and J calls and clone size; D and trimming were determined from the DNA. The sample yields more than 300,000 clones, roughly 82% seen once. The sample is drawn from a study of blood T cell repertoires in COVID-19. Across the study: The study drew acute and convalescent COVID-19 samples from the United States, Italy and Spain. PBMCs, B-cell-depleted T cells, or T cells were the source of the cDNA or gDNA that made up the material.

The CDR3 is 16 residues long. V was shortened by 2 bases and J by 4 bases, with 16 bases between the two germline ends. Germline assignment: CDR1 KGHSH and CDR2 LQKENI. Sequencing was performed on peripheral blood. The chain uses TRBV18 and TRBJ2-3; D perhaps matches TRBD2 (6 bases). The receptor was derived from a woman in her 50s with acute or convalescent COVID-19. The CDR3 sequence: CASSPFAGFDADTQYF. The DNA of the CDR3 is TGTGCCAGCTCACCATTCGCGGGATTTGACGCAGATACGCAGTATTTT.